This T cell receptor (beta chain) stems from a study of Graves' ophthalmopathy and Graves' hyperthyroidism. With regard to this clonotype: One end of the junction varies from germline; a read error may be responsible.

The CDR3 is 15 residues long. CDR1 SGDLS and CDR2 YYNGEE come from the germline V gene. Amplification from RNA transcripts yielded the TCR beta CDR3 regions. The authors performed first-round RT-PCR with HTBI primers and then a second-round multiplex PCR. TCRdb redid the calling of the multiplex PCR reads with MiXCR, one entry per CDR3 protein. The repertoire includes almost 750,000 distinct CDR3 sequences, roughly two fifths of them detected once, and approximately 43% sits in the top ten. The sample was peripheral blood. The rearrangement links TRBV9 to TRBJ2-7; possibly TRBD1 for D (6 bases). The source is an adult man with Graves' ophthalmopathy. CDR3 sequence (DNA): TGTGCCAGCAGCGTAGGGGCAGGGGCAACCTATGAGCAGTACTTC. Protein: CASSVGAGATYEQYF.